These 11 T cell receptor beta chains originate from one sample sequenced in a study of T cell responses to AZD1222 COVID-19 vaccine. Assay: immunoSEQ multiplex PCR; the TCRdb copy retains only in-frame clones and omits some. The table has 90,000 to 150,000 clones, around nine tenths seen once. Sequenced here: peripheral blood, sampled on day 0 of AZD1222 vaccination. These receptors originate from an adult in good health.

The J gene is TRBJ1-1, the V gene TRBV4-1; 7 nucleotides agree with TRBD1. The CDR3 spans 13 residues. CDR1 is MGHRA, CDR2 YSYEKL, per germline. V was pared by 4 bases and J by 5 bases, with 4 bases of the junction left unmatched. The CDR3 sequence is CASSRSGGTEAFF. The DNA of the CDR3 is TGCGCCAGCAGCCGTTCAGGGGGGACTGAAGCTTTCTTT.

The chain carries TRBV7-3 and TRBJ2-2; 9 bases map to TRBD1. The germline gives CDR1 SGHTA, CDR2 FQGTGA. The CDR3 contains 16 residues. The trim removed 5 bases at V and 5 bases at J, leaving 9 bases unmatched. The CDR3 DNA reads TGTGCCAGCAGCCGTACAGGGGGCGCAGGGACCGGGGAGCTGTTTTTT. Translating it yields CASSRTGGAGTGELFF.

The sample holds a few counts of this clone. This chain links TRBV6-2 or TRBV6-3 with TRBJ1-2; D uncertain. Germline V gene sequence: CDR1 MNHEY, CDR2 SVGEGT. The V end lost 2 bases, the J end lost 8 bases, and 9 bases lay between the germline ends. The CDR3 has 12 residues. CDR3 in DNA: TGTGCCAGCAGTTACCCGGAATCGGGCTACACCTTC. Translation: CASSYPESGYTF.

CDR3 nucleotides: TGCAGCGTTGAAACTGACAGACCCTACGAGCAGTACTTC. This encodes CSVETDRPYEQYF. The chain joins TRBV29-1 to TRBJ2-7; D possibly corresponds to TRBD1 (5 bases). The V end was cut by 2 bases, the J end by 2 bases, with 10 bases between. The CDR3 consists of 13 residues. Germline-derived CDR1 and CDR2 are SQVTM and ANQGSEA.

This clone appeared a few times. The chain links TRBV20-1 to TRBJ1-1; the D gene is possibly TRBD1 (6 bases). The CDR3 is 11 residues long. Germline loops: CDR1 DFQATT, CDR2 SNEGSKA (reference sequence). The CDR3 here is CRWAGATEAFF. The CDR3 region has the DNA TGCAGGTGGGCAGGGGCGACTGAAGCTTTCTTT.

This chain links TRBV5-1 with TRBJ1-2, with D possibly TRBD1 on 6 matching bases. V was trimmed by 3 bases and J by 7 bases, leaving 13 bases between them. CDR3 length: 13 residues. The germline V gene encodes CDR1 SGHRS and CDR2 YFSETQ. DNA for the CDR3: TGCGCCAGCAGCTCCGCGGGGGGGGCTGGCTACACCTTC. This encodes CASSSAGGAGYTF.

CDR3 amino acids: CASSLGFSGEQFF. CDR3 DNA: TGTGCCAGCAGTTTAGGGTTTAGCGGCGAGCAGTTCTTC. The chain joins TRBV28 to TRBJ2-1; possibly TRBD2 for D (6 bases). Germline-derived CDR1 and CDR2 are MDHEN and SYDVKM. V lost 2 bases and J 10 bases, leaving 12 bases between the germline ends. This CDR3 has 13 residues.

The V call is TRBV19, the J call TRBJ2-2, with a possible D match to TRBD2 (5 bases). The CDR3 consists of 15 residues. The germline V gene encodes CDR1 LNHDA and CDR2 SQIVND (reference sequence). Trimming shortened V by 3 bases and J by 2 bases, and 10 bases separated the two germline ends. In DNA form, the CDR3 reads TGTGCCAGTAGTATCTCGGCGGGTAACACCGGGGAGCTGTTTTTT. Translating gives CASSISAGNTGELFF.

J is TRBJ2-2 and V is TRBV19; D is perhaps TRBD1 (6 bases). The CDR3 loop spans 13 amino acids. Germline V gene lookup returns CDR1 LNHDA and CDR2 SQIVND (reference sequence). The ends were cut back, 7 bases at V and 5 bases at J, with 11 bases in the middle. The CDR3: CASTRTVTGELFF. The CDR3 bases are TGTGCCAGTACCCGGACAGTTACCGGGGAGCTGTTTTTT.

The chain links TRBV11-3 to TRBJ2-3; 8 bases are shared with TRBD1. Germline values: CDR1 SGHNT, CDR2 YENEEA. The CDR3 contains 17 residues. V was pared by 5 bases and J by 1 base, with 11 bases of the junction left unmatched. The CDR3: CASSPGAGGFGTDTQYF. Here the CDR3 DNA reads TGTGCCAGCAGCCCCGGTGCAGGGGGCTTTGGCACAGATACGCAGTATTTT.

This chain connects TRBV2 to TRBJ1-2; a weak D match, TRBD1 (5 bases). Germline CDR1 is SNHLY and CDR2 is FYNNEI. The CDR3 is made up of 16 amino acids. V lost 1 base and J lost 3, with 15 bases in between. CDR3 nucleotides: TGTGCCAGCAGTGAAGAGATCCCTGGGGCTGACTATGGCTACACCTTC. Protein sequence: CASSEEIPGADYGYTF. Variable domain in full (rest from reference TRBV2 and TRBJ1-2): EPEVTQTPSHQVTQMGQEVILRCVPISNHLYFYWYRQILGQKVEFLVSFYNNEISEKSEIFDDQFSVERPDGSNFTLKIRSTKLEDSAMYFCASSEEIPGADYGYTFGSGTRLTVV.